The sequence of this T cell receptor beta chain was determined in a study of shared clonotypes between healthy human individuals. Trimming shortened V by 1 base and J by 3 bases, and 19 bases separated the two germline ends. The CDR3 has 17 residues. CDR1 and CDR2 (germline): SGHDN, FVKESK. The table came from immunoSEQ multiplex PCR; TCRdb's copy has only in-frame clones and leaves some out. Here the sample spans millions of clones, 85% to 95% being singletons. The rearrangement links TRBV14 to TRBJ2-7; maybe TRBD2 (6 bases). This sequence was found in a man aged 18 to 29 in good health. Some clones in this sample may be carry-over from other donors' samples. The specimen was naive CD4+ T cells from PBMCs. Documented subset: CD45RA+ positively selected. CDR3 bases: TGTGCCAGCAGCCAAGCATATTCAACTAGCAGATACTACGAGCAGTACTTC. This gives the protein CASSQAYSTSRYYEQYF.